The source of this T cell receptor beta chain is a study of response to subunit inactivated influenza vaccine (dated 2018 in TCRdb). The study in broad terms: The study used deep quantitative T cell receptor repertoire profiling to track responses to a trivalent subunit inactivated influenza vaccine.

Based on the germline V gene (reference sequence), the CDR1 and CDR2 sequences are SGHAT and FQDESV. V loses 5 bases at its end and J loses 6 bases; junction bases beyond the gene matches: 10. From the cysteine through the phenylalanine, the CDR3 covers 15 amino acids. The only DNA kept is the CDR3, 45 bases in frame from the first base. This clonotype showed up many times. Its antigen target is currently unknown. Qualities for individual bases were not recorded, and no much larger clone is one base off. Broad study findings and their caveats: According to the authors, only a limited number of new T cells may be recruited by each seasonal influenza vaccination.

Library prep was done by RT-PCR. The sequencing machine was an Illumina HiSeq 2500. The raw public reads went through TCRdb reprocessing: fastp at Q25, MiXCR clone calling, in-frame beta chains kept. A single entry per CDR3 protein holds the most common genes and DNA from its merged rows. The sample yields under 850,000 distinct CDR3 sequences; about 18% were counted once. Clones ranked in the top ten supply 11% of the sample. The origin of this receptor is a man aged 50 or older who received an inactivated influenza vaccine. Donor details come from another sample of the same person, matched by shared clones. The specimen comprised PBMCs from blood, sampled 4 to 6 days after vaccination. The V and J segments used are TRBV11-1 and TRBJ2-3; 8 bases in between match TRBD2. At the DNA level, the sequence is TGTGCCAGCAGCCCGCCGATCGGGAGGGCCGATACGCAGTATTTT. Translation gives CASSPPIGRADTQYF.